Only a few counts were recorded for the clone carrying this T cell receptor (beta chain). Its antigen remains unidentified. The data are from a study of cytomegalovirus exposure and HLA in healthy donors. The CDR3 totals 15 residues. V lost 1 base and J 4 bases, leaving 13 bases between the germline ends. The V gene's germline CDR1 is LGHNA and CDR2 YNFKEQ. The PCR had 60 Vbeta and 13 Jbeta primers. How the authors handled the data: Counted up in a later analysis, unique TCR beta chains came to about 83 million, with about 10 million shared. Only in-frame clones appear in the TCRdb table, and some are missing; sequencing was by immunoSEQ multiplex PCR. V, J and clone size are those of that table, while D and trimming were read from the DNA. The table has hundreds of thousands of clones, roughly 83% seen once. General study results and limits: Earlier analysis yielded a pattern in which most TCR beta V segments were productive about 90% or about 30% of the time. In all likelihood, a cluster of highly shared sequence variants was a sequencing artifact.

The chain carries TRBV4-2 and TRBJ1-1; the D is unclear. Sequencing used PBMCs. The sequence came from a boy under 10 years old in good health and CMV-seronegative. CDR3 DNA: TGTGCCAGCAGCCAAGTAATCCTCGGGTCCACTGAAGCTTTCTTT. Translating it yields CASSQVILGSTEAFF.